The source of this TCR beta chain is a study of cytomegalovirus exposure and HLA in healthy donors (dated by TCRdb to the late 2010s). At the level of the whole study: An earlier analysis of 550 to 700 of the donors reported more than 250 Gb of sequence data and around 110 million unique TCR beta sequences from approximately 180 million T cells. Using immunosequencing, the study profiled T cell repertoires from approximately 700 subjects and related those repertoires to cytomegalovirus serostatus. The study combined high-throughput TCR immunosequencing, statistical association of individual TCRs with disease status, and machine learning to predict cytomegalovirus infection status. A separate validation cohort of roughly 130 different subjects was used in addition to the 666-subject first cohort. A later genetic analysis took genome-wide SNP genotypes for about 65% of the roughly 670 donors and used that subset as a discovery cohort. HLA typing included class I and class II loci at four-digit resolution. On average, about 240,000 unique TCR beta nucleotide sequences were sequenced per donor among 398 genotyped donors of the cohort, with about 17% of those sequences being non-productive. Alongside the repertoire data, information on donor age, sex, ethnicity and CMV serostatus was compiled. Of the 300 to 500 genotyped donors, approximately 80% were placed in the genetic ancestry cluster associated with self-reported Caucasian donors. Rather than using new phenotypic data, the later analysis identified candidate immune exposures from TCR beta sequences and from how often those sequences occurred across donors. About five DR-DQ haplotypes were treated as single units for association and clustering because of strong linkage in the cohort. The study aimed to test whether signatures of past pathogen exposure could be identified by cataloging public T cell receptors. The number of typed donors differed by locus: about 629-630 for A, B, C, DRB1 and DQB1; 522 for DQA1; some 590 for DPA1; and 400 to 480 for DPB1. All discovery cohort repertoires had been generated on a single sequencing platform. To study patterns of TCR occurrence, a later analysis re-analyzed previously published TCR beta repertoires from 666 donors and added high-resolution HLA genotyping. In an earlier analysis of 500 to 650 of the donors, high-throughput TCR beta sequencing was used to judge whether each TCR beta V gene segment behaved as functional or pseudogenic. An early release that covered about 640 HLA-typed donors contained around 300 gigabases of sequencing data and tens of millions of unique TCR sequences.

Library method: the immunoSEQ multiplex PCR assay. A mixture of 60 forward primers for TCR Vbeta segments and 13 reverse primers for TCR Jbeta segments was used in the multiplex PCR. Amplification of the CDR3 region of rearranged TCR beta genes was performed with a multiplex PCR assay on genomic DNA. On the Illumina HiSeq System, the amplified TCR beta libraries were sequenced as 87-base-pair reads. In the paper's pipeline: In a later analysis, tens of millions of unique TCR beta chains were counted across the roughly 700 repertoires, and about 9.9 million of these chains were shared by at least two donors. To remove PCR and sequencing errors, raw reads were error-corrected and collapsed into unique sequences using a nearest-neighbor algorithm that merged closely related sequences. V, D and J gene segments were assigned by aligning CDR3 sequences to IMGT reference sequences. For a sequence to be retained, at least a six-nucleotide match to both a V gene segment and a J gene segment was required. A rearrangement counted as productive if the CDR3 had no stop codons and remained in frame with V and J, and every other rearrangement counted as non-productive. CDR3 was defined according to IMGT convention as the region running from the second conserved V-encoded cysteine to the conserved J-encoded phenylalanine. Sequences without an unambiguous match to a single V gene segment were excluded from the earlier analysis of almost 600 of the donors. In an earlier analysis of approximately 550 of the donors, V segments were called functional above 56.7% productive rearrangements and were called segregating when the between-donor standard deviation exceeded 5%. To diagnose cytomegalovirus status from the catalog of TCR beta chain sequences, a statistical classification framework was built. V and J gene assignment, in a later analysis, came from comparing TCR nucleotide sequences with IMGT/GENE-DB human TR gene sequences. Using the TCRdist pipeline, a later analysis assigned CDR3 sequences along with most-parsimonious VDJ recombination scenarios. In a later analysis, each TCR beta chain was defined by its CDR3 amino acid sequence together with its V-gene family, and reads lacking a unique V-gene family were excluded. A later analysis removed over 500 highly shared, low-generation-probability nucleotide sequences to deal with suspected cross-contamination and a sequencing artifact. In a later analysis, a clonal expansion index was calculated for each public chain from normalized within-repertoire ranks of inferred template counts. A later analysis computed generation probabilities with a VDJ recombination model fitted to out-of-frame rearrangements, and checked the results against IGoR. In a later analysis, TCR-TCR, TCR-HLA and TCR-CMV co-occurrence was scored with hypergeometric tests, and a repertoire-size bias correction was applied to TCR pairs. A later analysis estimated false discovery rates by permuting HLA or CMV assignments 20 times. In a later analysis, co-occurring TCRs were grouped using DBSCAN, with TCRdist sequence similarity added in when clustering inside HLA-allele-positive subsets. For co-occurrence clustering, repertoires with fewer than 30,000 or more than 120,000 public chains were excluded, along with five repertoires with anomalous nucleotide sharing. TCRdb limited this immuneACCESS table to in-frame rearrangements with V and J called. A share of clones is missing; checked studies link under half to unresolved V genes, and the rest is unexplained. V, J and clone size derive from that table, while D and trimming were established from the DNA sequence. The sample table contains around 64,000 clones; only one count was recorded for roughly nine tenths of them. The ten largest clones capture about an eighth of the sample.

The research as a whole found: In vitro tests confirmed that three of the cytomegalovirus-associated TCR beta chains recognize cytomegalovirus antigens. Linkage disequilibrium might explain the correlated functional status among segregating V segments, but an unknown experimental factor could not be excluded. In the study, approximately 150 TCR beta chains were listed as associated with cytomegalovirus. Most CMV-associated TCR beta chains appeared to be HLA-restricted in a later analysis, and the HLA associations seemed to be driven largely by CMV exposure. A group of highly shared sequence variants was considered likely to be a technical artifact of the sequencing pipeline. The earlier analysis of 587 of the donors excluded some 15 rarely observed V segments, including chromosome 9 orphons, because counts were too low. A further reported finding was that TCR beta sequences accurately predicted the HLA-A and HLA-B alleles for most subjects in the first cohort. Across donors, most TCR sequences were observed very rarely, whereas some public TCRs were present in many individuals. The presence/absence analyses assumed that sequencing depth was roughly uniform across donors, and that assumption may not be true. Only TCR beta chains were sequenced in this cohort, and the absence of alpha or paired-chain data limited detectable features. An earlier analysis of some 560 of the donors showed that most TCR beta V segments appeared in productive rearrangements either about 87% or about 30% of the time, which broadly matched IMGT annotations. Specific HLA alleles were associated with 16,951 TCR beta sequences at a false discovery rate of 0.05 in a later analysis. In a later analysis, the rate of TCR association differed among HLA loci, with DRB1 alleles having the most associated TCRs and HLA-C alleles having the fewest. Some IMGT-functional V segments, including TRBV6-2 and TRBV6-3, could not be told apart with the 87-base-pair reads, so those segments were excluded. The authors suggested that the approach could potentially be extended to other disease states and immunological phenotypes. A later genetic analysis associated a missense DCLRE1C variant with V-gene and J-gene trimming of TCR beta chains, and an independent cohort replicated the association. According to a later genetic analysis, donors in an Asian-associated ancestry cluster had fewer N-insertions in productive TCRs than the approximately 700-donor mean. When HLA alleles, especially DR and DQ, strongly co-occurred, attributing TCR associations to individual alleles was difficult. Several of the top co-occurrence clusters appeared to be linked to parvovirus B19, influenza, CMV and Epstein-Barr virus, according to a later analysis. In a later analysis, HLA-associated TCR beta chains showed more clonal expansion and lower generation probabilities than non-associated chains that were equally common. Because HLA typing was missing for some donors at each locus, association tests included only the typed subset. The only immune exposure information available for the cohort was CMV serostatus. In both the original and validation cohorts, the classifier was reported to diagnose cytomegalovirus status with high specificity and sensitivity.

The CDR3 has 13 amino acids, counting the end cysteine and phenylalanine. Solely the CDR3 DNA is kept, with 39 bases framed from the first base. V and J are truncated by 6 bases and 8 bases respectively, leaving an intervening sequence of 16 bases. CDR1 and CDR2, looked up from the germline V gene (reference sequence), are LNHDA and SQIVND. On this clone: The antigen it recognizes is unknown. Nothing much larger sits one base from this clone, and base qualities are not available.

The cohort comprised several hundred healthy bone marrow donors. Cohort members were all nominally healthy when sampled, although unrecorded immune exposures were likely present. The donor was CMV seropositive and belonged to the group of 250 to 350 seropositive cohort members. A peripheral blood sample was collected from each donor, and TCR beta sequencing was performed on peripheral blood mononuclear cells. The Qiagen DNeasy Blood Extraction Kit was used to extract genomic DNA from the blood cell samples. This clonotype originated in a woman between 25 and 40 years old in good health and CMV-seropositive. The sequenced sample consisted of PBMCs. In this chain, TRBV19 is recombined with TRBJ1-2; the D gene cannot be resolved reliably. Here the CDR3 is given as CASRRIPEEGYTF. The nucleotide sequence reads TGTGCCAGTAGGCGCATTCCAGAGGAGGGCTACACCTTC.